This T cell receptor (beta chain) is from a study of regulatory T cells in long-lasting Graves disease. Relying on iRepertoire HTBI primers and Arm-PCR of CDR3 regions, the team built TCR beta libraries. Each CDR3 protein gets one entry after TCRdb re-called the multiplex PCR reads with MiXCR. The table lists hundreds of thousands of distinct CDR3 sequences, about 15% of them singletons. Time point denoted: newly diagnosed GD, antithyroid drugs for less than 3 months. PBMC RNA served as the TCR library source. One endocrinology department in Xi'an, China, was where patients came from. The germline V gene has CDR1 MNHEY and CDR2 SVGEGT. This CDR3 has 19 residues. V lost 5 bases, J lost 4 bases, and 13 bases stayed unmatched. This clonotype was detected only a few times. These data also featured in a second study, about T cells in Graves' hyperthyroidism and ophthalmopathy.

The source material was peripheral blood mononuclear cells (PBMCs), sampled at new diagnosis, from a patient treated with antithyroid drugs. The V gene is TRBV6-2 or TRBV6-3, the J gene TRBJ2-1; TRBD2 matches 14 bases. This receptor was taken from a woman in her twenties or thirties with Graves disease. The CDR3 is CASSESTSGRASGYNEQFF. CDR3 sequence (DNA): TGTGCCAGCAGTGAGTCGACTAGCGGGAGGGCCAGCGGTTACAATGAGCAGTTCTTC.